One sample yielded the 16 T cell receptor beta chains listed below, sequenced in a study of cytomegalovirus exposure and HLA in healthy donors. This table comes from immunoSEQ multiplex PCR, and its TCRdb copy is limited to in-frame clones, with some not included. The table records 260,000 or so clones, approximately 87% of them present only once. The sample was PBMCs. These receptors all stem from a man younger than 30 in good health and CMV-seronegative.

V and J are TRBV7-2 and TRBJ1-5; D unclear. Germline loops: CDR1 SGHTA, CDR2 FQGNSA. The CDR3 spans 14 residues. Between the trimmed V and J ends, which lost 5 bases and 6 bases, there was a span of 14 bases. The CDR3 DNA reads TGTGCCAGCAGCCCGGGGAGCCCTGGTCAGCCCCAGCATTTT. It is translated as CASSPGSPGQPQHF.

The rearrangement uses TRBV1 and TRBJ2-3; the DNA was not used to check the table's D call, TRBD2. TRBV1 is a listed pseudogene. The CDR3 consists of 14 residues. CDR3 in amino acids: CTSSQEAEVYTQYF. CDR3 in DNA: TGCACCAGCAGCCAAGAGGCCGAGGTCTATACGCAGTATTTT.

This clone came up a few times. The DNA for the CDR3 is TGCGCCAGCAGCTTGGCCGGGATCGGCAATCAGCCCCAGCATTTT. Its protein is CASSLAGIGNQPQHF. The chain joins TRBV5-1 to TRBJ1-5, with D unresolved. This CDR3 comprises 15 residues. CDR1 is SGHRS, CDR2 YFSETQ, per germline. Between the trimmed V and J ends, which lost 0 bases and 2 bases, there was a span of 9 bases. The entire variable domain, with the rest obtained from reference TRBV5-1 and TRBJ1-5, is as follows: KAGVTQTPRYLIKTRGQQVTLSCSPISGHRSVSWYQQTPGQGLQFLFEYFSETQRNKGNFPGRFSGRQFSNSRSEMNVSTLELGDSALYLCASSLAGIGNQPQHFGDGTRLSIL.

Here the CDR3 DNA reads TGCGCCAGCAGCCAAGATACAGCGGGAGCCTACGAGCAGTACTTC. Protein sequence: CASSQDTAGAYEQYF. The chain recombines TRBV4-1 with TRBJ2-7; 8 bases align to TRBD2. The CDR3 loop spans 15 amino acids. CDR1 is MGHRA and CDR2 is YSYEKL in the germline V gene. Losses at the gene ends were 0 bases for V and 2 bases for J; bases not matched to a gene: 3.

The chain links TRBV28 to TRBJ2-4; the D gene is possibly TRBD2 (5 bases). Trimming took 6 bases from V and 0 from J, leaving 15 bases between them. The CDR3 runs 16 residues. The germline CDR1 and CDR2 sequences are MDHEN and SYDVKM. DNA of the CDR3: TGTGCCAGCAGCTCACCTAGCACTCTAGCCAAAAACATTCAGTACTTC. Residues: CASSSPSTLAKNIQYF.

The V call is TRBV5-6, the J call TRBJ1-5; D may be TRBD1 (6 bases). The V end lost 0 bases, the J end lost 3 bases, and 13 bases lay between the germline ends. Germline-derived CDR1 and CDR2 are SGHDT and YYEEEE. The CDR3 is 16 residues long. The CDR3: CASSLAAQGPNQPQHF. The CDR3 bases are TGTGCCAGCAGCTTGGCCGCACAGGGCCCCAATCAGCCCCAGCATTTT.

The V call is TRBV2, the J call TRBJ2-1, with TRBD2 matching 10 bases. The CDR3 has 19 residues. Losses at the gene ends were 3 bases for V and 0 bases for J; bases not matched to a gene: 11. Germline CDR1 SNHLY, CDR2 FYNNEI. CDR3 in amino acids: CASSDLPSGGLSSYNEQFF. In DNA form, the CDR3 reads TGTGCCAGCAGTGATCTCCCTAGCGGGGGTCTTAGCTCCTACAATGAGCAGTTCTTC.

The chain links TRBV28 to TRBJ2-7; D possibly corresponds to TRBD1 (7 bases). This CDR3 is 14 amino acids long. The germline V gene has CDR1 MDHEN and CDR2 SYDVKM. V lost 6 bases, J lost 4 bases, and 16 bases lay in between. In nucleotides, the CDR3 is TGTGCCAGCAGCTCCGGAGGGGGCCCTTACGAGCAGTACTTC. It is translated as CASSSGGGPYEQYF.

The genes are TRBV10-2 and TRBJ2-3, with 11 bases identical to TRBD2. CDR3 length: 17 residues. Trimming took 3 bases from V and 3 from J; bases not matched to a gene: 8. Germline V gene data show CDR1 as WSHSY and CDR2 as SAAADI. This CDR3 reads CASSEVGLAGGTDTQYF. DNA of the CDR3: TGCGCCAGCAGTGAAGTGGGGCTAGCGGGAGGAACAGATACGCAGTATTTT.

This rearrangement joins TRBV13 to TRBJ2-1, with TRBD2 matching over 8 bases. CDR3 length: 14 amino acids. Germline CDR1 PRHDT, CDR2 FYEKMQ (reference sequence). V shed 4 bases and J 7 bases; nucleotides not matched to a gene: 6. CDR3 DNA: TGTGCCAGCAGCTGGGGTAGCGGGGTGAATGAGCAGTTCTTC. It translates to CASSWGSGVNEQFF.

The CDR3 loop is CASSLSGQPQHF. CDR3 bases: TGTGCCAGCAGTTTGTCAGGTCAGCCCCAGCATTTT. The chain links TRBV6-6 to TRBJ1-5; D gene uncertain. The CDR3 covers 12 residues. Trimming pared 4 bases from V and 6 bases from J, leaving 7 bases between. CDR1 is MNHNY, CDR2 SVGAGI, per germline (reference sequence).

This chain connects TRBV29-1 to TRBJ2-3; TRBD2 matches 7 bases. Trimming removed 5 bases from V and 1 base from J; junction bases left unmatched: 0. The V gene's germline CDR1 is SQVTM and CDR2 ANQGSEA. The CDR3 consists of 12 residues. CDR3 protein: CSVLAGTDTQYF. The CDR3 DNA sequence: TGCAGCGTTCTAGCGGGCACAGATACGCAGTATTTT.

There are a few counts of this clone. The rearrangement joins TRBV9 to TRBJ2-2; D not resolved. Germline V gene data show CDR1 as SGDLS and CDR2 as YYNGEE. The CDR3 is 14 amino acids. Deletions cut 0 bases from V and 1 base from J, with 4 bases between. CDR3 DNA sequence: TGTGCCAGCAGCGTAGGACTGAACACCGGGGAGCTGTTTTTT. Protein product: CASSVGLNTGELFF.

This clone was found once. The genes are TRBV28 and TRBJ2-7; TRBD2 aligns across 7 bases. Germline trimming cut 6 bases from V and 0 bases from J; bases unmatched to any gene: 8. The germline V gene encodes CDR1 MDHEN and CDR2 SYDVKM. CDR3 length equals 15 residues. CDR3 nucleotide sequence: TGTGCCAGCAGCCGTTGGACTAGGAGCTCCTACGAGCAGTACTTC. Protein sequence: CASSRWTRSSYEQYF.

The rearrangement links TRBV7-2 to TRBJ1-1, with 7 positions matching TRBD1. The CDR3 has 14 amino acids. Germline V gene data show CDR1 as SGHTA and CDR2 as FQGNSA. The V gene end was trimmed by 5 bases and the J gene end by 6 bases; junction bases not matched to a gene: 9. CDR3 loop: CASSPGGWGAEAFF. CDR3 in DNA: TGTGCCAGCAGCCCAGGGGGTTGGGGGGCTGAAGCTTTCTTT.

The chain combines TRBV9 with TRBJ2-5; 13 nucleotides line up with TRBD2. The germline V gene has CDR1 SGDLS and CDR2 YYNGEE. There are 16 residues in the CDR3. V was clipped by 0 bases and J by 4 bases; unmatched bases: 3. The CDR3 DNA sequence: TGTGCCAGCAGCGTAGGGGGACTAGCGGGGATAGAGACCCAGTACTTC. This encodes CASSVGGLAGIETQYF.